These 27 T cell receptor beta chains originate from one sample sequenced in a study of blood T cells in healthy people across ages. For the second PCR, which ran for roughly 6 to 12 cycles, a sample-barcoded 5' primer and a J-beta primer mix were used. Each CDR3 protein is one row after TCRdb ran MiXCR on the 5' RACE reads. This sample yields fewer than 1,000,000 distinct CDR3 sequences, of which around two fifths are seen a single time; nearly 20% belongs to the top ten. Sequences were obtained from blood. Receptors originate from a man between 60 and 75 years old in good health.

The V gene is TRBV4-3, the J gene TRBJ2-1; TRBD1 or TRBD2 may be the D gene (7 bases each). The V gene lost 0 bases and the J gene lost 8 bases, with 23 bases spanning the gap. Germline lookup yields CDR1 LGHNA and CDR2 YSLEER. The CDR3 length is 18 residues. The CDR3 nucleotides read TGCGCCAGCAGCCAAGAGAACAAACAGGGGACTACGGGCTATGAGCAGTTCTTC. Protein product: CASSQENKQGTTGYEQFF.

The rearrangement uses TRBV7-6 and TRBJ2-4, with 8 bases identical to TRBD2. The DNA end is more similar to TRBJ2-7, so the J call may be wrong. The CDR3 has 16 amino acids. In germline, CDR1 is SGHVS, CDR2 FNYEAQ. This CDR3 is CASSLGSSGTLYEQYF. The DNA of the CDR3 is TGTGCCAGCAGCTTAGGTAGTAGCGGGACCTTATACGAGCAGTACTTC.

The chain joins TRBV20-1 to TRBJ1-2; perhaps TRBD1 as D (5 bases). V gave up 6 bases and J gave up 4 bases, with 21 bases separating them. Germline V CDR1 and CDR2: DFQATT, SNEGSKA (reference sequence). The CDR3 runs 15 residues. This CDR3 is CSATRTWAEIYGYTF. The CDR3 DNA is TGCAGTGCGACCAGGACATGGGCAGAGATCTATGGCTACACCTTC.

This clonotype was counted between two and nine times. The V gene is TRBV5-1, the J gene TRBJ2-3, with 9 bases that match TRBD1. V lost 4 bases, J lost 4 bases, and 7 bases stayed unmatched. Germline V gene data show CDR1 as SGHRS and CDR2 as YFSETQ. The CDR3 spans 15 residues. CDR3 residues: CASSVGTGLADTQYF. For the CDR3, the DNA is TGCGCCAGCAGCGTCGGGACAGGGTTAGCAGATACGCAGTATTTT.

In this sample, this clonotype turned up many times. The rearrangement uses TRBV24-1 and TRBJ2-1, with TRBD2 matching 7 bases. CDR1 KGHDR and CDR2 SFDVKD come from the germline V gene. The CDR3 covers 16 residues. J was trimmed by 7 bases and V by 5 bases; bases with no gene match: 13. CDR3 nucleotides: TGTGCCACCAGTGCCTCCCCAGCGGGGTTATTGAATGAGCAGTTCTTC. This sequence encodes CATSASPAGLLNEQFF.

This clonotype has more than one count but fewer than ten. The chain's CDR3 is CASSTDRNSYEQYF. CDR3 nucleotides: TGTGCCAGCAGTACAGACAGGAATTCCTACGAGCAGTACTTC. The V gene is TRBV6-2 or TRBV6-3, the J gene TRBJ2-7, with D maybe TRBD1 (6 bases). V dropped 5 bases and J dropped 1 base, with 12 bases sitting between them. CDR3 size: 14 residues. Germline V gene lookup returns CDR1 MNHEY and CDR2 SVGEGT.

This clonotype was counted between two and nine times. The V gene is TRBV24-1, the J gene TRBJ2-2; 9 bases are shared with TRBD1. There are 15 residues in the CDR3. Trimming at V came to 4 bases and at J to 6 bases, leaving 5 bases not matched to a gene. Per the germline V gene, CDR1 is KGHDR and CDR2 is SFDVKD. The CDR3 DNA follows: TGTGCCACCAGTGACCGGGACAGGGACGCCGGGGAGCTGTTTTTT. Its translation is CATSDRDRDAGELFF.

Concerning this clonotype itself: A much larger clone differs by one base, so this may be a read error. This chain joins TRBV10-3 and TRBJ2-1, with D possibly matching TRBD2 (5 bases). The germline CDR1 and CDR2 sequences are ENHRY and SYGVKD. This CDR3 region has 12 residues. Trimming removed 6 bases at V and 12 bases at J, with 15 bases between. The CDR3 is CAIRLGGGGQFF. The CDR3 DNA reads TGTGCCATCAGACTAGGTGGTGGTGGGCAGTTCTTC.

With respect to this clonotype: This may arise from a read error, as a much more abundant clone is one base away. The chain has TRBV29-1 and TRBJ2-5; 8 bases align to TRBD2. V lost 8 bases and J lost 11; bases outside the gene matches: 16. The CDR3 extends over 13 amino acids. The germline V gene encodes CDR1 SQVTM and CDR2 ANQGSEA. CDR3 sequence: CSFQRTSFNEQYF. CDR3 in DNA: TGCAGCTTCCAAAGGACTAGCTTCAATGAGCAGTACTTC.

To note about this clonotype: A read error may account for a junction end that differs from germline. This chain joins TRBV5-5 and TRBJ1-1, with 7 bases aligning to TRBD1. The CDR3 loop spans 14 amino acids. The germline CDR1 and CDR2 sequences are SGHKS and YYEKEE (reference sequence). The DNA for the CDR3 is TGTGCCAGCAGCTGGACAGGAGGGAACACTGAAACTTTCTTT. This gives the protein CASSWTGGNTETFF.

The V gene is TRBV12-3 or TRBV12-4, the J gene TRBJ2-7; either TRBD1 or TRBD2 may fit D (5 bases each). The V end was cut by 6 bases, the J end by 9 bases, with 27 bases between. The CDR3 is 16 amino acids. CDR3 in amino acids: CASSNIPGRSKRRQYF. For the CDR3, the DNA is TGTGCCAGCAGCAATATCCCGGGACGGTCGAAAAGGAGGCAGTACTTC.

The gene calls are TRBV11-3 and TRBJ2-4; TRBD2 aligns across 8 bases. The better agreement between TRBJ2-5 and the DNA end casts doubt on the J call. CDR3 length: 16 amino acids. The germline CDR1 and CDR2 sequences are SGHNT and YENEEA. CDR3 nucleotides: TGTGCCAGCAGCTTAGGGACTAGCTCGGTCCAAGAGACCCAGTACTTC. This translates into CASSLGTSSVQETQYF.

This chain joins TRBV7-9 and TRBJ1-6; D is unresolved. The germline V gene has CDR1 SEHNR and CDR2 FQNEAQ (reference sequence). V dropped 0 bases and J dropped 9 bases, with 12 bases sitting between them. The CDR3 extends over 15 amino acids. This CDR3 is CASSLALRGSSPLHF. In nucleotides, the CDR3 is TGTGCCAGCAGCTTAGCGCTAAGAGGGAGTTCACCCCTCCACTTT. Looking up the rest from reference TRBV7-9 and TRBJ1-6 gives the full variable domain: DTGVSQNPRHKITKRGQNVTFRCDPISEHNRLYWYRQTLGQGPEFLTYFQNEAQLEKSRLLSDRFSAERPKGSFSTLEIQRTEQGDSAMYLCASSLALRGSSPLHFGNGTRLTVT.

This chain connects TRBV7-9 to TRBJ1-4; D might be TRBD1 (6 bases). Germline V gene lookup returns CDR1 SEHNR and CDR2 FQNEAQ (reference sequence). V was pared by 5 bases and J by 4 bases, with 17 bases between. The CDR3 runs 16 residues. The CDR3 sequence is CASSPGVGGLNEKLFF. CDR3 bases: TGTGCCAGCAGCCCAGGGGTGGGAGGACTTAATGAAAAACTGTTTTTT.

J is TRBJ1-6 and V is TRBV10-3; D might be TRBD1 (5 bases). V was clipped by 0 bases and J by 6 bases, with 9 bases between them. Germline CDR1 ENHRY, CDR2 SYGVKD. This CDR3 has 15 amino acids. The CDR3 loop reads CAISESRDGNSPLHF. CDR3 DNA: TGTGCCATCAGTGAGTCCCGGGACGGTAATTCACCCCTCCACTTT.

Only one count was recorded for this clonotype. The rearrangement uses TRBV6-2 or TRBV6-3 and TRBJ2-7, with D unclear. V was trimmed by 4 bases and J by 6 bases, leaving 13 bases between them. Germline CDR1 MNHEY, CDR2 SVGEGT. This CDR3 region has 13 residues. CDR3 in DNA: TGTGCCAGCAGTTCGACCCGTCGCTCCGAGCAGTACTTC. Amino acid sequence: CASSSTRRSEQYF.

The genes are TRBV3-1 and TRBJ1-6; D gene uncertain. V lost 9 bases and J 13 bases, leaving 22 bases between the germline ends. Germline values: CDR1 LGHDT, CDR2 YNNKEL (reference sequence). This CDR3 comprises 14 residues. Written as DNA, the CDR3 is TGTGCCAGTTCACCCATGGCAACCACCGGCCCCCTCCACTTT. This gives the protein CASSPMATTGPLHF.

The gene calls are TRBV7-9 and TRBJ1-2; 7 bases map to TRBD1. The ends lost 5 bases at V and 4 bases at J; junction bases unmatched: 13. Germline values: CDR1 SEHNR, CDR2 FQNEAQ (reference sequence). The CDR3 is made up of 16 amino acids. The CDR3 DNA is TGTGCCAGCAGCCCCCCTTTCCCAGGGGGTGGCTATGGCTACACCTTC. Translated, it gives CASSPPFPGGGYGYTF.

The gene calls are TRBV5-6 and TRBJ2-6; D is perhaps TRBD1 (6 bases). V lost 2 bases and J 3 bases, leaving 12 bases between the germline ends. CDR3 length: 16 residues. Germline V gene lookup returns CDR1 SGHDT and CDR2 YYEEEE. The CDR3 coding sequence is TGTGCCAGCAGCTTCCTCGGACAGAGTGGGGCCAACGTCCTGACTTTC. It encodes CASSFLGQSGANVLTF.

V and J are TRBV5-4 and TRBJ1-1; D is perhaps TRBD1 (5 bases). V shed 1 base and J shed 3 bases, with 13 bases lying between them. CDR1 and CDR2 from the germline V gene are SGHNT and YYREEE (reference sequence). The CDR3 has 15 amino acids. This CDR3 reads CASSLMGRAYTEAFF. The CDR3 DNA follows: TGTGCCAGCAGCTTGATGGGCAGGGCCTACACTGAAGCTTTCTTT.

The V and J genes are TRBV6-5 and TRBJ2-5; D not certain. Trimming took off 1 base at V and 3 bases at J, with 12 bases between the two ends. Looked up from germline, CDR1 is MNHEY and CDR2 is SVGAGI. The CDR3 length is 15 residues. CDR3 nucleotides: TGTGCCAGCAGTTACTATTCACCCAGTGAAGAGACCCAGTACTTC. It is translated as CASSYYSPSEETQYF.

This clonotype was counted once. The chain joins TRBV5-1 to TRBJ2-3; 7 nucleotides line up with TRBD1. The CDR3 has 17 residues. CDR1 SGHRS and CDR2 YFSETQ come from the germline V gene. Trimming at V came to 4 bases and at J to 2 bases, leaving 13 bases not matched to a gene. CDR3 in amino acids: CASSPGWGRGNTDTQYF. In nucleotides, the CDR3 is TGCGCCAGCAGCCCCGGGTGGGGCAGGGGGAACACAGATACGCAGTATTTT.

The V and J genes are TRBV20-1 and TRBJ2-3; 9 nucleotides match TRBD2. V shed 7 bases, J shed 7 bases, and the junction held 12 bases outside the gene matches. The CDR3 length is 14 residues. Germline V gives CDR1 DFQATT, CDR2 SNEGSKA (reference sequence). The CDR3 nucleotides read TGCAGTGTAAAGGCGGGGGGGACCCCGTATACGCAGTATTTT. Translated: CSVKAGGTPYTQYF.

This chain joins TRBV5-1 and TRBJ2-5; weak D call: TRBD1 (6 bases). The V and J ends lost 4 bases and 5 bases respectively, with 15 bases between them. The CDR3 has 14 residues. Looked up from germline, CDR1 is SGHRS and CDR2 is YFSETQ. CDR3 nucleotides: TGCGCCAGCAGCCCTAAGGACAGCCGGGAGACCCAGTACTTC. This translates into CASSPKDSRETQYF. Full variable domain (remainder filled in from reference TRBV5-1 and TRBJ2-5): KAGVTQTPRYLIKTRGQQVTLSCSPISGHRSVSWYQQTPGQGLQFLFEYFSETQRNKGNFPGRFSGRQFSNSRSEMNVSTLELGDSALYLCASSPKDSRETQYFGPGTRLLVL.

This clonotype was picked up a small number of times. The DNA of the CDR3 is TGTGCCAGCAGTTTATTATCAGGGACCGGGGAGCTGTTTTTT. This encodes CASSLLSGTGELFF. This chain links TRBV28 with TRBJ2-2, with a possible D match to TRBD1 (5 bases). Germline lookup yields CDR1 MDHEN and CDR2 SYDVKM. There are 14 residues in the CDR3. Trimming left V 1 base short and J 5 bases short, with 8 bases between.

This clonotype was recorded at least ten times. The chain joins TRBV20-1 to TRBJ2-7, with 9 bases aligning to TRBD2. CDR3 length: 15 amino acids. Germline-derived CDR1 and CDR2 are DFQATT and SNEGSKA (reference sequence). J lost 7 bases, V lost 3 bases, and 13 bases had no gene match. The CDR3 DNA follows: TGCAGTGCTAGTCTAGCGGGGAAGGGGACGGGGGAGCAGTACTTC. Translated: CSASLAGKGTGEQYF.

This chain joins TRBV7-2 and TRBJ2-5; D may be TRBD2 (5 bases). This CDR3 comprises 15 residues. CDR1 and CDR2 (germline): SGHTA, FQGNSA. V lost 4 bases and J lost 5, with 17 bases in between. The CDR3 bases are TGTGCCAGCAGCTCCCCGGTGGGTAGGAGGGAGACCCAGTACTTC. This codes for CASSSPVGRRETQYF. The full variable domain, with the rest looked up from reference TRBV7-2 and TRBJ2-5, is GAGVSQSPSNKVTEKGKDVELRCDPISGHTALYWYRQSLGQGLEFLIYFQGNSAPDKSGLPSDRFSAERTGGSVSTLTIQRTQQEDSAVYLCASSSPVGRRETQYFGPGTRLLVL.